The 11 T cell receptor beta chains reported below all come from one sample, sequenced in a study of T cells expressing NK-cell markers. TCRdb reanalyzed the 5' RACE reads, giving one entry per CDR3 protein sequence and no DNA. In all, the sample yields about 410,000 distinct CDR3 sequences. The sequencing sample was made of blood T cells: a sorted CD56 or NKG2C T cell subset, CD4+ or CD8+ T cells, or bulk PBMC T cells (not recorded which). These receptors all come from a woman aged 45 to 65 in good health.

The chain uses TRBV24-1 and TRBJ2-1; TCRdb picks TRBD2, but there is no DNA to check that call. Germline V gives CDR1 KGHDR, CDR2 SFDVKD. This CDR3 has 15 residues. The CDR3 protein is CATSDTSGWYNEQFF.

CDR3 in amino acids: CATSRDLVGGYNEQFF. The rearrangement joins TRBV15 to TRBJ2-1; checking the TCRdb D call of TRBD2 is not possible without DNA. The germline V gene encodes CDR1 LNHNV and CDR2 YYDKDF (reference sequence). This CDR3 has 16 amino acids.

V gene TRBV13 combines with J gene TRBJ1-1; there is no DNA to check the TCRdb D call of TRBD1. The germline gives CDR1 PRHDT, CDR2 FYEKMQ (reference sequence). The CDR3 has 18 residues. The CDR3: CASSQATGFRSANTEAFF.

This sequence joins TRBV20-1 and TRBJ2-3; the TCRdb call, TRBD2, lacks DNA for checking. This CDR3 region has 17 residues. The germline V gene has CDR1 DFQATT and CDR2 SNEGSKA (reference sequence). The CDR3 region is CSARFRSIAGKTDTQYF.

The chain uses TRBV12-3 or TRBV12-4 and TRBJ1-5. The CDR3 consists of 15 residues. Here the CDR3 reads CASSPFGGRNQPQHF.

The J gene is TRBJ2-1, the V gene TRBV5-6. The CDR3 consists of 16 residues. Germline CDR1 reads SGHDT; CDR2 reads YYEEEE. This CDR3 reads CASSLIPPSSYNEQFF. Full variable domain (outside the CDR3, taken from reference TRBV5-6 and TRBJ2-1): DAGVTQSPTHLIKTRGQQVTLRCSPKSGHDTVSWYQQALGQGPQFIFQYYEEEERQRGNFPDRFSGHQFPNYSSELNVNALLLGDSALYLCASSLIPPSSYNEQFFGPGTRLTVL.

CDR3 sequence reads: CASSLAPGTSAQFF. This sequence joins TRBV7-8 and TRBJ2-1; TCRdb reports TRBD2, a call that lacks DNA to check it against. Germline V CDR1 and CDR2: SGHVS, FQNEAQ. The CDR3 covers 14 residues.

The V gene is TRBV5-5, the J gene TRBJ2-5; TCRdb's assignment of TRBD1 cannot be checked, as there is no DNA. This CDR3 spans 16 amino acids. CDR1 and CDR2 from the germline V gene are SGHKS and YYEKEE (reference sequence). The CDR3 loop is CASSRGAREMAETQYF.

The chain carries TRBV20-1 and TRBJ2-1; the TRBD1 assignment by TCRdb is unverifiable without DNA. Germline V gene data show CDR1 as DFQATT and CDR2 as SNEGSKA (reference sequence). The CDR3 runs 13 residues. CDR3 in amino acids: CSRAAGRNNEQFF.

The chain recombines TRBV5-5 with TRBJ2-7; lacking DNA, the TRBD2 call made by TCRdb goes unchecked. The CDR3 loop spans 14 amino acids. Germline CDR1 reads SGHKS; CDR2 reads YYEKEE (reference sequence). The CDR3: CASSLARETYEQYF.

The chain is built from TRBV27 and TRBJ2-1; TCRdb picks TRBD2, but there is no DNA to check that call. The CDR3 consists of 15 residues. Per the germline V gene, CDR1 is MNHEY and CDR2 is SMNVEV (reference sequence). This chain's CDR3 is CASGNRDLLRNEQFF.